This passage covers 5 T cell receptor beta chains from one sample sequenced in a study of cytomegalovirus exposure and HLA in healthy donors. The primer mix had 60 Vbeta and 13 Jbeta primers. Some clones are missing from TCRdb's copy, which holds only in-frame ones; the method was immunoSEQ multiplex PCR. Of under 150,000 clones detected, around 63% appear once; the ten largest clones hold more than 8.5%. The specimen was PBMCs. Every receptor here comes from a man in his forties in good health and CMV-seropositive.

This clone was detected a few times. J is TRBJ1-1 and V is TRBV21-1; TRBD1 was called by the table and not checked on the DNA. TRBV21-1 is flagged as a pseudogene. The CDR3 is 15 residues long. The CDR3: CASRGTGGEDTEAFF. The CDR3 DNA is TGTGCCAGCAGGGGGACAGGGGGCGAGGACACTGAAGCTTTCTTT.

In nucleotides, the CDR3 is TGTGCCAGCAGCGGACAGTTCCAAGAGACCCAGTACTTC. The encoded protein is CASSGQFQETQYF. The V and J genes are TRBV7-2 and TRBJ2-5, with D perhaps TRBD1 (6 bases). V was shortened by 5 bases and J by 1 base, with 8 bases between the two germline ends. The V gene's germline CDR1 is SGHTA and CDR2 FQGNSA. CDR3 length equals 13 residues.

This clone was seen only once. As DNA, the CDR3 is TGTGCCAGCAGCGTAGGGTCTAGCGCGGTTTCCTACGAGCAGTACTTC. The encoded protein is CASSVGSSAVSYEQYF. The chain carries TRBV9 and TRBJ2-7; possibly TRBD2 for D (6 bases). Germline CDR1 is SGDLS and CDR2 is YYNGEE. There are 16 residues in the CDR3. V lost 0 bases and J 1 base, leaving 14 bases between the germline ends.

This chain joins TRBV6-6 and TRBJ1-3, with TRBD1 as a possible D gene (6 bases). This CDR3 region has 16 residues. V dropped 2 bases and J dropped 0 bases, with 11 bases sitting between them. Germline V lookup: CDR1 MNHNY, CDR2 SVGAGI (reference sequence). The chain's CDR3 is CASSYLTGLSGNTIYF. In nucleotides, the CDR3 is TGTGCCAGCAGTTACCTGACAGGCCTCTCTGGAAACACCATATATTTT.

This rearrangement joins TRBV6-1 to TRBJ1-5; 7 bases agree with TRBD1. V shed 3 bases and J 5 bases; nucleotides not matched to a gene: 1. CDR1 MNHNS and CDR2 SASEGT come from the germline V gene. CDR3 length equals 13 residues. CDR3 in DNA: TGTGCCAGCAGTGAGCAGGGGGATCAGCCCCAGCATTTT. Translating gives CASSEQGDQPQHF.